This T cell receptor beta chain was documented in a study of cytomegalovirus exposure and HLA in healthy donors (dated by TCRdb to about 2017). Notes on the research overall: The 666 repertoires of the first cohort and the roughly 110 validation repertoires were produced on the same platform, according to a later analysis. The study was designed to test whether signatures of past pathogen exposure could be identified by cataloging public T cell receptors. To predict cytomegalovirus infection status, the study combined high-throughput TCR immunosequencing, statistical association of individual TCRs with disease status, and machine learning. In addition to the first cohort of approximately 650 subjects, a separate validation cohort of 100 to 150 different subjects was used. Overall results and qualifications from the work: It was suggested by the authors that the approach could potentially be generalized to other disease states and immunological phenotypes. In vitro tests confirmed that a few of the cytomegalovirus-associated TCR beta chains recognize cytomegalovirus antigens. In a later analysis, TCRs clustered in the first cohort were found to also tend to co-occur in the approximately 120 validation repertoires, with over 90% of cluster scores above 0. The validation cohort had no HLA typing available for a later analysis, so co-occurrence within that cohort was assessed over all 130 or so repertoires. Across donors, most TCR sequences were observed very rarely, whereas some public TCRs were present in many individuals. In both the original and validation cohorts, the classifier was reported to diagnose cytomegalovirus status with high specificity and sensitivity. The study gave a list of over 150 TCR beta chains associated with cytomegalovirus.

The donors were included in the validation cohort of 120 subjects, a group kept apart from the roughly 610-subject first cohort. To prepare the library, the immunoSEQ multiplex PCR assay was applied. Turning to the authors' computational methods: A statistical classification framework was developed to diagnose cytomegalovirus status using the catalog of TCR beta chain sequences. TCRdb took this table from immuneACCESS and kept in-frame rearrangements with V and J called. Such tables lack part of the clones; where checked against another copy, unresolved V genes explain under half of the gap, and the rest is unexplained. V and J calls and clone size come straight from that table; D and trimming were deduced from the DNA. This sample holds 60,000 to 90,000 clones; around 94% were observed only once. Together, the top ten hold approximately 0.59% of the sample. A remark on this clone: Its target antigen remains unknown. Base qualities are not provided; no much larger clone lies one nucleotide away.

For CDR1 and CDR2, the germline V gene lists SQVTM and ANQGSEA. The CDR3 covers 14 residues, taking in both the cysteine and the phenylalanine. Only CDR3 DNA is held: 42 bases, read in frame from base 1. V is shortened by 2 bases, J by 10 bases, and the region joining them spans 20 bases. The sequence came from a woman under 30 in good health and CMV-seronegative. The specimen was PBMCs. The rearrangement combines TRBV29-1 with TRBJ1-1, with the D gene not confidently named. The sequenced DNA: TGCAGCGTTGAATCGGCAGGCCTTCAGGTGAGAGCTTTCTTT. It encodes CSVESAGLQVRAFF.